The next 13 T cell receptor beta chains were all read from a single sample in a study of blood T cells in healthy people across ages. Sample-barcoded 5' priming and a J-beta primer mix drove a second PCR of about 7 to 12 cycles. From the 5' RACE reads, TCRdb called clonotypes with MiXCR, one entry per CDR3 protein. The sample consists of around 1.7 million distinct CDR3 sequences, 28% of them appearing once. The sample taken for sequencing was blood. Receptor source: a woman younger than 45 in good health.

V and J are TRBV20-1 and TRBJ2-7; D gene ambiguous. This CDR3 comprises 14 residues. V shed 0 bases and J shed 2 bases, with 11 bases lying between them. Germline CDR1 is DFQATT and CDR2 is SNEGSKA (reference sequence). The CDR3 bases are TGCAGTGCTAGAGATCAGAAGAAGCCCTACGAGCAGTACTTC. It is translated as CSARDQKKPYEQYF.

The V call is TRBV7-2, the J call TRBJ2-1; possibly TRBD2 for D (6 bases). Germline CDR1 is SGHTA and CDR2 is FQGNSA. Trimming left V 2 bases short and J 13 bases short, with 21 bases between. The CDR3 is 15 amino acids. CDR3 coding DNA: TGTGCCAGCAGCTTATCGAGTGACGTTCGGGAGACCCAGTTCTTC. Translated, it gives CASSLSSDVRETQFF.

This CDR3 is CATGGTNQPQHF. CDR3 coding DNA: TGTGCCACCGGGGGGACGAATCAGCCCCAGCATTTT. The rearrangement links TRBV24-1 to TRBJ1-5; tentative D call: TRBD1 (5 bases). Germline CDR1 and CDR2: KGHDR and SFDVKD. The CDR3 has 12 amino acids. Trimming removed 9 bases at V and 4 bases at J, with 9 bases between.

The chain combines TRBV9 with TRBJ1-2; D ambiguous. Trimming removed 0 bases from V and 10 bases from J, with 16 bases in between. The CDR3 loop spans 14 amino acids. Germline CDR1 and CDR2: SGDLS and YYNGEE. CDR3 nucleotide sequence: TGTGCCAGCAGCGTAGGTTTGAATCCTCGGGACTACACCTTC. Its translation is CASSVGLNPRDYTF.

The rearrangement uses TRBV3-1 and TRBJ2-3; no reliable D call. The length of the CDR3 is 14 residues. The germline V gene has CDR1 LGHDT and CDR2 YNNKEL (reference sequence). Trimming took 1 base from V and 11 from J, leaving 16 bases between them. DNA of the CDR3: TGTGCCAGCAGCCAAGGTAGACTCGGGTCGGAGCAGTATTTT. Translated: CASSQGRLGSEQYF.

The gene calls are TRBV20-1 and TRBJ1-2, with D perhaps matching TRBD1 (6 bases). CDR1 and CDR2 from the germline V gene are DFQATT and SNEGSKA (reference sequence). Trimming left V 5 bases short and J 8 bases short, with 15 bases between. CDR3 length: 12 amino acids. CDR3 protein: CSAPTGSYGYTF. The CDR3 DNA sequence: TGCAGTGCTCCGACAGGTTCCTACGGCTACACCTTC.

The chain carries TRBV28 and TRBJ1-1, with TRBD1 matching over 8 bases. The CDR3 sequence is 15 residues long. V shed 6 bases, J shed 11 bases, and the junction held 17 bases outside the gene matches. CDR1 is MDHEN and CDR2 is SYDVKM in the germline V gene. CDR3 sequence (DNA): TGTGCCAGCAGCCCACTAGGACAGGGTAAAGGATCGGCTTTCTTT. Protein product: CASSPLGQGKGSAFF.

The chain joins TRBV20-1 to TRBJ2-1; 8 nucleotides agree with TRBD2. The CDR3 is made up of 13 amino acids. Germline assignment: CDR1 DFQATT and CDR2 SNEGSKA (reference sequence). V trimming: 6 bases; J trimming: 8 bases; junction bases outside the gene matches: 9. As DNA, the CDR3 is TGCAGTGCCGGGAGGGACTATTCGTATGAGCAGTTCTTC. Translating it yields CSAGRDYSYEQFF.

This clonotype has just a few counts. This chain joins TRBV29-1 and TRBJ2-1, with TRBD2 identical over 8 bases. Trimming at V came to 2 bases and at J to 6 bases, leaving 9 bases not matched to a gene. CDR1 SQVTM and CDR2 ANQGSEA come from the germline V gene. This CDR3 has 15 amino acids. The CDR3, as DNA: TGCAGCGTTGAATGGGCGGGAGGCTTGGGCAATGAGCAGTTCTTC. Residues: CSVEWAGGLGNEQFF.

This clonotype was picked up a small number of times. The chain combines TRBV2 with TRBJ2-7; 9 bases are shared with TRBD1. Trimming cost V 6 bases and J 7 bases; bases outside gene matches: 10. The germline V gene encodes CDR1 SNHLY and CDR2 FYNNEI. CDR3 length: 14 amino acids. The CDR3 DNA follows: TGTGCCAGCAGCCTCGGGACAGGGTTCCTGGAGCAGTACTTC. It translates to CASSLGTGFLEQYF.

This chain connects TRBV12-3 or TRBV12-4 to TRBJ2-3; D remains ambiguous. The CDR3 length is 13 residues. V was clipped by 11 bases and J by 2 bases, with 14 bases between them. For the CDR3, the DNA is TGTGCCTCGATGGGCTCCAACACAGATACGCAGTATTTT. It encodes CASMGSNTDTQYF.

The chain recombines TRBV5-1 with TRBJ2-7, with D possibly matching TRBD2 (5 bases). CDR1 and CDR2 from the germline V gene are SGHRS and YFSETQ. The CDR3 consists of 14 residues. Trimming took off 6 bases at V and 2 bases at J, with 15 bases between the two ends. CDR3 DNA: TGCGCCAGCAAGGCGGCCGGAGGAGCCTACGAGCAGTACTTC. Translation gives CASKAAGGAYEQYF. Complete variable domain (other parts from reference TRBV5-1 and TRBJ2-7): KAGVTQTPRYLIKTRGQQVTLSCSPISGHRSVSWYQQTPGQGLQFLFEYFSETQRNKGNFPGRFSGRQFSNSRSEMNVSTLELGDSALYLCASKAAGGAYEQYFGPGTRLTVT.

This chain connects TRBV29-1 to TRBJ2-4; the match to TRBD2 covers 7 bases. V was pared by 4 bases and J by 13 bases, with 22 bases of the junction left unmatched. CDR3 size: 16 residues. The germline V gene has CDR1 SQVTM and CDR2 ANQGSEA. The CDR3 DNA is TGCAGCGTTGTGTTAAGGGATTGGGGGGACTACAATGAGCAGTACTTC. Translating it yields CSVVLRDWGDYNEQYF.